The clone carrying this T cell receptor beta chain was picked up many times. The antigen is not known. Time point given: persistent/refractory GD, antithyroid drugs over 5 years with positive TRAb. The TCR library was made from RNA that had been extracted from PBMCs in TRIzol. The data stem from a study of regulatory T cells in long-lasting Graves disease. Study-level results: Compared with new cases, persistent Graves' patients showed reduced TCR diversity.

Libraries of TCR beta came from iRepertoire HTBI primers plus Arm-PCR of CDR3 regions. TCRdb re-analysed the multiplex PCR reads in MiXCR, keeping a single row per CDR3 protein. The sample lists around 400,000 distinct CDR3 sequences; approximately 25% were seen once. The clonotype was recovered from a woman aged 40 to 50 with Graves disease. This specimen consisted of peripheral blood mononuclear cells (PBMCs), obtained when the disease was refractory, from a patient treated with antithyroid drugs.

For the CDR3, the DNA is TGTGCCAGCAGTTTTGGCGGGAACGGCAATCAGCCCCAGCATTTT. Its protein is CASSFGGNGNQPQHF. The V and J genes are TRBV28 and TRBJ1-5; D remains ambiguous. The CDR3 runs to 15 residues. Germline CDR1 and CDR2: MDHEN and SYDVKM. Trimming cost V 3 bases and J 2 bases, with 11 bases left between them. The whole variable domain, remainder taken from reference TRBV28 and TRBJ1-5, is DVKVTQSSRYLVKRTGEKVFLECVQDMDHENMFWYRQDPGLGLRLIYFSYDVKMKEKGDIPEGYSVSREKKERFSLILESASTNQTSMYLCASSFGGNGNQPQHFGDGTRLSIL.